This T cell receptor (beta chain) was identified in a study of blood T cell repertoires in COVID-19. Participant-given clinical history determined each cohort assignment. Recovered status applied to Cohort 3 donors who had two consecutive negative PCRs. It also applied to those with clearance or with symptom resolution. The authors' processing: How many nucleated cells were present was estimated from reference gene primer amplification. Only in-frame clones appear in the TCRdb table, and some are missing; sequencing was by immunoSEQ multiplex PCR. V and J calls and clone size come straight from that table; D and trimming were deduced from the DNA. The sample carries fewer than 300,000 clones, around 90% recorded once. The sequencing sample was made of PBMCs or T cells enriched from blood (not recorded which). This TCR was sampled from a woman aged 30 to 39 who had recovered from COVID-19.

The CDR3 reads CASSYSRASGETQYF. The CDR3 DNA reads as TGTGCCAGCAGTTACTCGAGGGCCTCGGGAGAGACCCAGTACTTC. V and J are TRBV6-2 or TRBV6-3 and TRBJ2-5; the D gene is possibly TRBD2 (5 bases). V shed 0 bases and J shed 4 bases, with 12 bases lying between them. CDR3 length: 15 amino acids. Germline loops: CDR1 MNHEY, CDR2 SVGEGT.